This T cell receptor (beta chain) is from a study of neoadjuvant nivolumab and ipilimumab in lung cancer. J lost 3 bases, V lost 7 bases, and 7 bases had no gene match. Germline assignment: CDR1 MDHEN and CDR2 SYDVKM. The CDR3 spans 14 residues. To note about this clone: Its target is not known.

General study points: Compared with tumor-adjacent uninvolved lung, resected tumors showed greater richness and clonality. Pathologic regression was not significantly tied to TCR clonality.

TCRdb's table, derived via immunoSEQ multiplex PCR, lists solely in-frame clones and lacks some. The sample consists of 45,000 to 55,000 clones, more than 85% of them appearing once. The source of this sequence is an adult with non-small cell lung cancer. Some clones in this sample may be carry-over from other donors' samples. The starting material was blood, obtained before neoadjuvant nivolumab, alone or with ipilimumab. The chain uses TRBV28 and TRBJ2-7; 9 bases match TRBD2. CDR3 sequence (DNA): TGTGCCAGCACCCCAGCGGGAGGTAGCTACGAGCAGTACTTC. As protein: CASTPAGGSYEQYF.